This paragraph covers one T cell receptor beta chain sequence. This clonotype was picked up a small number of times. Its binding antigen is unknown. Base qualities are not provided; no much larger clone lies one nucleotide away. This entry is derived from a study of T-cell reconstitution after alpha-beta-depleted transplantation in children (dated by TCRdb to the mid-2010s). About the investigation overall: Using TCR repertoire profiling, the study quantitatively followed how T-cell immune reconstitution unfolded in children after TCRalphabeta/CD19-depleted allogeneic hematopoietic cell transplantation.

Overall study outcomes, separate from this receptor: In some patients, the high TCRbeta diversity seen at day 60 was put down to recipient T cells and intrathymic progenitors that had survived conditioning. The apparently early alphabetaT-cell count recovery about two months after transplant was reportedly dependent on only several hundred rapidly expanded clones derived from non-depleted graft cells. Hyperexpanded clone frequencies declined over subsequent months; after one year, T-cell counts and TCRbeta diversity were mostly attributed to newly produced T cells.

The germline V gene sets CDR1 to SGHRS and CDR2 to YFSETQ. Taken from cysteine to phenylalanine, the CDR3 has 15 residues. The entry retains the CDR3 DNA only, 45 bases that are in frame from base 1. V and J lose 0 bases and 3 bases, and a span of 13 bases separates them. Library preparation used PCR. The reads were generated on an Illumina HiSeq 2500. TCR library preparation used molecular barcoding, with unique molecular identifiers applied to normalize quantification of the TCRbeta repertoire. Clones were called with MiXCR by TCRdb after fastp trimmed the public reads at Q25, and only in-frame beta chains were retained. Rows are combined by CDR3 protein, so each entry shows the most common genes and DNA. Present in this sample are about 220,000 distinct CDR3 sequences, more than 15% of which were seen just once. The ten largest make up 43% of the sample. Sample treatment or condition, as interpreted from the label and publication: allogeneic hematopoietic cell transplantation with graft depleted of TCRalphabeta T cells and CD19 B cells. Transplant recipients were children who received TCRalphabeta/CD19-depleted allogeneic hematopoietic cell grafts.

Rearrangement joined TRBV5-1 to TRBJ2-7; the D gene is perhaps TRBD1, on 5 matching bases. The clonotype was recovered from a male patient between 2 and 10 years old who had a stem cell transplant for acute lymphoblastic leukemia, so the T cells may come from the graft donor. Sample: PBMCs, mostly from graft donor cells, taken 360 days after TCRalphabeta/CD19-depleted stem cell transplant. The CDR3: CASSLAPTDDYEQYF. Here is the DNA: TGCGCCAGCAGCTTGGCCCCGACAGATGACTACGAGCAGTACTTC.